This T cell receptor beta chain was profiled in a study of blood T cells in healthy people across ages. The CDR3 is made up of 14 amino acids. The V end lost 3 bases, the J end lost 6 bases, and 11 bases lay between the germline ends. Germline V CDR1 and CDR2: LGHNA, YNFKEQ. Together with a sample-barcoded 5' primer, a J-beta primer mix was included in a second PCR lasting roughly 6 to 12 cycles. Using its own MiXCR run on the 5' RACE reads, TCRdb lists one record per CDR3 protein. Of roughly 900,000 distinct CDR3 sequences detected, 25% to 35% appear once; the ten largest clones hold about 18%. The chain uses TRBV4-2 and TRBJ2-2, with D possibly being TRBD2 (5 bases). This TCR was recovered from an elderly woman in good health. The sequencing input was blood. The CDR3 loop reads CASSQVLVPGELFF. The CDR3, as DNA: TGTGCCAGCAGCCAGGTACTAGTCCCCGGGGAGCTGTTTTTT.